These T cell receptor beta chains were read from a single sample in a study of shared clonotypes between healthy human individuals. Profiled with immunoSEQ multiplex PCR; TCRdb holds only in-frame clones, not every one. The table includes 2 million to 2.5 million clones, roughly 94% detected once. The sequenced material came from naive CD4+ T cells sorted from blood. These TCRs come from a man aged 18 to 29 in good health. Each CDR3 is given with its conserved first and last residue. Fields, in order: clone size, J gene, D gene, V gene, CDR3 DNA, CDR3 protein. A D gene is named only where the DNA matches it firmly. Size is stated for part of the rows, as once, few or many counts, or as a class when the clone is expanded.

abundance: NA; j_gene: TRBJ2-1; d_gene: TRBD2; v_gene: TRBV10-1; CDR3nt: TGCGCCAGCCGACGGGGGACTAGCGACGAGCAGTTCTTC; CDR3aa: CASRRGTSDEQFF
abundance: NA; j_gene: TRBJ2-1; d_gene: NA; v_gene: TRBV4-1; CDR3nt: TGCGCCAGCAGCCAAGATCTGGGCGCCAATGAGCAGTTCTTC; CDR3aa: CASSQDLGANEQFF
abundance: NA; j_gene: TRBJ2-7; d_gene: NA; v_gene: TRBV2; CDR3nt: TGTGCCAGCAGTGAAATAGAGGCCTTTTACTCCTACGAGCAGTACTTC; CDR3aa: CASSEIEAFYSYEQYF
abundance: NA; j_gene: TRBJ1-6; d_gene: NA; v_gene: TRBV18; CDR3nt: TGTGCCAGCTCACCACCCAACTTCGCAGGGGCTAATTCACCCCTCCACTTT; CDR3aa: CASSPPNFAGANSPLHF
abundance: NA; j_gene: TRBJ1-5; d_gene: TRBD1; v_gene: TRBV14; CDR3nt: TGTGCCAGCAGCCAAGGACAGGGCCCCAATCAGCCCCAGCATTTT; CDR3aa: CASSQGQGPNQPQHF
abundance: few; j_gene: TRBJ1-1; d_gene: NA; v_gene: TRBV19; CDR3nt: TGTGCCAGTAGTATTCGCGGGACTGAAGCTTTCTTT; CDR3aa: CASSIRGTEAFF
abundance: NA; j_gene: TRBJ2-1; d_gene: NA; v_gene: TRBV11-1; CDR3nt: TGTGCCAGCACCTCCAGACAGGGAGGTAATGAGCAGTTCTTC; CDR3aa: CASTSRQGGNEQFF
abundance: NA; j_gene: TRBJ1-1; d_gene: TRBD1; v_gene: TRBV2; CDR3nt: TGTGCCAGCACCCCCGGGGACAGGGATATAACTGAAGCTTTCTTT; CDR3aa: CASTPGDRDITEAFF
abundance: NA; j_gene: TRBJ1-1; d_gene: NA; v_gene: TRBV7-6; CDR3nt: TGTGCCAGCAGCCCTCTGGGGGCCACTGGGGTGAGCACTGAAGCTTTCTTT; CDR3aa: CASSPLGATGVSTEAFF
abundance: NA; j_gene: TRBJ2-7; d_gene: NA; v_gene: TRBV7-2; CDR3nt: TGTGCCAGCAGCTTAGAGGGGGGGGTAGCCCACGAGCAGTACTTC; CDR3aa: CASSLEGGVAHEQYF
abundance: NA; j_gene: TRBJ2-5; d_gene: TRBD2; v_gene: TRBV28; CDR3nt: TGTGCCAGCAGTCCCGGGGCCGCCGGGGGGGAGACCCAGTACTTC; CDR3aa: CASSPGAAGGETQYF
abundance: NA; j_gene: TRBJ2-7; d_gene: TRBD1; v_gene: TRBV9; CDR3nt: TGTGCCAGCAGCGTAGTCGGAGGGGGACAGGGTTTCTACGAGCAGTACTTC; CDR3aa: CASSVVGGGQGFYEQYF
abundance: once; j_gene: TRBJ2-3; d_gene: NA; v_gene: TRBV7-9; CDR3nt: TGTGCCAGCAGCCCCGCCCGGGCCACAGATACGCAGTATTTT; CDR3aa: CASSPARATDTQYF
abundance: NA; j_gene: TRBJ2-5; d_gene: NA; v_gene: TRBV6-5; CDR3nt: TGTGCCAGCAGTTACTCGAGTGGGAAAGAGACCCAGTACTTC; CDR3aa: CASSYSSGKETQYF
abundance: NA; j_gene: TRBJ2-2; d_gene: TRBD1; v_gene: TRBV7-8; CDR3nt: TGTGCCAGCAACCACAGGGGGAACACCGGGGAGCTGTTTTTT; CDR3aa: CASNHRGNTGELFF
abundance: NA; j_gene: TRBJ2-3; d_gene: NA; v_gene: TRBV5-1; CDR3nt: TGCGCCAGCAGCTTGAGATCGGCGACAGATACGCAGTATTTT; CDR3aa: CASSLRSATDTQYF
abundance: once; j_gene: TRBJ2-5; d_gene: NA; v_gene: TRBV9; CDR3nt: TGTGCCAGCAGCGTAGAGGCCAGACCACAAGAGACCCAGTACTTC; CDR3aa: CASSVEARPQETQYF
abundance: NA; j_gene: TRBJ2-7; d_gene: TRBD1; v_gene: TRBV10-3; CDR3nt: TGTGCCATCAGTGACTCGGGACAGACCTACGAGCAGTACTTC; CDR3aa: CAISDSGQTYEQYF
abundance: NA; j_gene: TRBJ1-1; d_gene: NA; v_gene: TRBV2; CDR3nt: TGTGCCAGCAGCTTGGACGGACAAAACACTGAAGCTTTCTTT; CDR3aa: CASSLDGQNTEAFF
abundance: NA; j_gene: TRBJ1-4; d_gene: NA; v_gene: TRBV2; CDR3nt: TGTGCCAGCAGTGTGTACGGACGCGCAACTAATGAAAAACTGTTTTTT; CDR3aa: CASSVYGRATNEKLFF
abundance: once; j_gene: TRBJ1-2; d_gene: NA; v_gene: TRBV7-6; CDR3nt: TGTGCCAGCAGCTCTCGACCCTACTCCTATGGCTACACCTTC; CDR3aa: CASSSRPYSYGYTF
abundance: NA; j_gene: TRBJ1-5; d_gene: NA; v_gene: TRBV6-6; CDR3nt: TGTGCCAGCAGTTACCAGGGAGGGGGTAAAAATCAGCCCCAGCATTTT; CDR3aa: CASSYQGGGKNQPQHF
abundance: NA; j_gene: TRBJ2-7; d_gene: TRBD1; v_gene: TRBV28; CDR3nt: TGTGCCAGCAGTTCGGGGGACAGGTATTCCTACGAGCAGTACTTC; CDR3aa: CASSSGDRYSYEQYF
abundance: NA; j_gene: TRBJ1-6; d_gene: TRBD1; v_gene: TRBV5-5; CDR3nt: TGTGCCAGCAGCGGCATTGACAGGGGGGATTCACCCCTCCACTTT; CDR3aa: CASSGIDRGDSPLHF
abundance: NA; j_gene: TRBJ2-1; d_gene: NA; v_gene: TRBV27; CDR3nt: TGTGCCAGCAGTTTCGTCAGGGGTCGAGAATTCTTC; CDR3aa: CASSFVRGREFF
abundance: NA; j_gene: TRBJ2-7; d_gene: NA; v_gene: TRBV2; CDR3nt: TGTGCCAGCAGTAAAGAGTCCGGGTCCACCTACGAGCAGTACTTC; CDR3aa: CASSKESGSTYEQYF
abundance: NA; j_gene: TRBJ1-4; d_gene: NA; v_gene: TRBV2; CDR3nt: TGTGCCAGCAGACGACAGGAACTACAGGAAAAACTGTTTTTT; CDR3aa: CASRRQELQEKLFF
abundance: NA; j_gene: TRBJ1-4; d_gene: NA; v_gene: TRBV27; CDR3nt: TGTGCCAGCAGCTCCAATGGGAGTGGGGAAAAACTGTTTTTT; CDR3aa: CASSSNGSGEKLFF
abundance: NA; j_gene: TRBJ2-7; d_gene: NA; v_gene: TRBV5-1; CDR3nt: TGCGCCAGCAGCTTGGGAGGGACCAAAATTCACGAGCAGTACTTC; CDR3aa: CASSLGGTKIHEQYF
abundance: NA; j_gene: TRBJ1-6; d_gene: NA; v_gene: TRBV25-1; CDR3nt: TGTGCCAGCAGTGACCGGGATCCCCGGTCCTCACCCCTCCACTTT; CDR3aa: CASSDRDPRSSPLHF
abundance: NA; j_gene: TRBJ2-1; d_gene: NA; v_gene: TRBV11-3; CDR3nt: TGTGCCAGCAGCCTCCGCGATGAAAACAATGAGCAGTTCTTC; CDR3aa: CASSLRDENNEQFF
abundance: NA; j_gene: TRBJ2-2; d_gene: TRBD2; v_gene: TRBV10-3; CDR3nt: TGTGCCATCACCCGGGGACTAGCGGGGGGGCTGAACACCGGGGAGCTGTTTTTT; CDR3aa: CAITRGLAGGLNTGELFF
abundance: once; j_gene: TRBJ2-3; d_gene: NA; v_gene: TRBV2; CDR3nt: TGTGCCAGCAGTGAAGCGTCGGGGGGCGGCACAGATACGCAGTATTTT; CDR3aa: CASSEASGGGTDTQYF
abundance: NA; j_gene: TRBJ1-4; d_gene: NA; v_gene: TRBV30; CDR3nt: TGTGCCTGGAGTGCCAGCGCAACGAATGAAAAACTGTTTTTT; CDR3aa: CAWSASATNEKLFF
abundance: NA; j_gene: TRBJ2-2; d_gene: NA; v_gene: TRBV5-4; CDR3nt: TGTGCCAGCAGCCTCCACTGGAACACCGGGGAGCTGTTTTTT; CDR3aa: CASSLHWNTGELFF
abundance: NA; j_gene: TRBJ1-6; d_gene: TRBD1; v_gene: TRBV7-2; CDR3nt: TGTGCCAGCAGCTTGGTAAAGGGACAGCTTAATTCACCCCTCCACTTT; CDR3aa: CASSLVKGQLNSPLHF
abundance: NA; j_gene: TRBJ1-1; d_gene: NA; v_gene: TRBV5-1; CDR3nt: TGCGCCAGCAGCTTGGGAGTGGAGGTAAACACTGAAGCTTTCTTT; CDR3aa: CASSLGVEVNTEAFF
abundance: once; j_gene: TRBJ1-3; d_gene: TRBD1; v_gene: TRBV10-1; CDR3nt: TGCGCCAGCAGTGAGTCCATCGCACAGGGGGCTGGAAACACCATATATTTT; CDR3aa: CASSESIAQGAGNTIYF
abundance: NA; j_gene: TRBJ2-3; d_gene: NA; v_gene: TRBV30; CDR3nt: TGTGCCTGGAGTGTTGGTTCGGCTGATACGCAGTATTTT; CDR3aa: CAWSVGSADTQYF
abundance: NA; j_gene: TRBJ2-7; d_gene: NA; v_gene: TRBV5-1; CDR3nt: TGCGCCAGCAGCTTGAGTTTTGCAGGGGTTGTCTCCTACGAGCAGTACTTC; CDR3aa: CASSLSFAGVVSYEQYF
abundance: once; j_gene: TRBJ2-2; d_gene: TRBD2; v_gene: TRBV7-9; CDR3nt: TGTGCCAGCAGCCTAGCGGGGACGAACACCGGGGAGCTGTTTTTT; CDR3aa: CASSLAGTNTGELFF
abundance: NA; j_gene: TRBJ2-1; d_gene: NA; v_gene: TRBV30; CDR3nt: TGTGCCTGGACAGGGGGAGGCCATGAGCAGTTCTTC; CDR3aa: CAWTGGGHEQFF
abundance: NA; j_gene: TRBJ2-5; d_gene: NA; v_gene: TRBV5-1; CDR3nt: TGCGCCAGCAGCATGGGTGGAGGACAAGAGACCCAGTACTTC; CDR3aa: CASSMGGGQETQYF
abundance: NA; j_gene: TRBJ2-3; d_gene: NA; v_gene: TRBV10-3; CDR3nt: TGTGCCATCGCTTTTCAGCGGGCCACAGATACGCAGTATTTT; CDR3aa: CAIAFQRATDTQYF
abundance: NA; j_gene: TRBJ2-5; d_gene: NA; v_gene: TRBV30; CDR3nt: TGTGCCTGGAGTGGTAGCCAAGAGACCCAGTACTTC; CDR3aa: CAWSGSQETQYF
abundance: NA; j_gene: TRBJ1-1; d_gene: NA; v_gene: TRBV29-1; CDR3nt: TGCAGCGTGGGGGGACTCCTGAACACTGAAGCTTTCTTT; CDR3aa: CSVGGLLNTEAFF
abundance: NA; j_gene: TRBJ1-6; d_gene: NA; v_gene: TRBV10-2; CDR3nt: TGCGCCAGCAGTCCCCAAGGAGGAGGGGGGTCACCCCTCCACTTT; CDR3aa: CASSPQGGGGSPLHF
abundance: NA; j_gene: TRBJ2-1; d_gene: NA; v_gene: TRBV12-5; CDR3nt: TGTGCTAGTGGTGATCAGGGGTTGGGGTACAATGAGCAGTTCTTC; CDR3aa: CASGDQGLGYNEQFF
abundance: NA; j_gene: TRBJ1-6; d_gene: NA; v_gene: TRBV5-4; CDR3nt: TGTGCCAGCAGCTTGGCCGTGGGGGCGACTAATTCACCCCTCCACTTT; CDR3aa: CASSLAVGATNSPLHF
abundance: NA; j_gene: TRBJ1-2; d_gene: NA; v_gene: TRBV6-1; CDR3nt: TGTGCCAGCAGCGGAAAGACAGAAAACTATGGCTACACCTTC; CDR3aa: CASSGKTENYGYTF
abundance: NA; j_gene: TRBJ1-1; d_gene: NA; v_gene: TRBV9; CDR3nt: TGTGCCAGCAGCGTAGGAGGGACTCTGGGGACCACTGAAGCTTTCTTT; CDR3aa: CASSVGGTLGTTEAFF
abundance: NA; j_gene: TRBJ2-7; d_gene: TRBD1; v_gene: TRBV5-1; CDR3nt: TGCGCCAGCAGCGTGAGCTCAGGGGGCTCCTACGAGCAGTACTTC; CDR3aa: CASSVSSGGSYEQYF